The 5 T cell receptor beta chains below come from one sample, sequenced in a study of identical twins. TCRdb recomputed calls from the 5' RACE reads with MiXCR, one row per CDR3 protein. The sample holds 200,000 to 250,000 distinct CDR3 sequences; approximately 11% are singletons and the top ten take under 4.5%. The data also belong to a second study, concerning yellow fever vaccine responses in identical twins.

The sample comprised memory (CD45RO+) T cells sorted from blood. The receptors originated from a woman younger than 35 in good health.

This clonotype turned up a few times. This chain uses TRBV28 with TRBJ1-2; 7 nucleotides align to TRBD1. V gave up 6 bases and J gave up 5 bases; unmatched junction bases: 9. Looked up from germline, CDR1 is MDHEN and CDR2 is SYDVKM. This CDR3 region has 14 residues. CDR3 coding DNA: TGTGCCAGCAGCCTTATTGCGACAGGGTATGGCTACACCTTC. It translates to CASSLIATGYGYTF.

The sample holds a few counts of this clonotype. The chain uses TRBV18 and TRBJ2-4; maybe TRBD1 (7 bases). This CDR3 has 16 amino acids. Germline assignment: CDR1 KGHSH and CDR2 LQKENI. Trimming shortened V by 6 bases and J by 1 base, and 16 bases separated the two germline ends. CDR3 DNA sequence: TGTGCCAGCTCCCCCAAGGGGGCGGGGGCCAAAAACATTCAGTACTTC. Translated: CASSPKGAGAKNIQYF.

The chain carries TRBV27 and TRBJ2-5, with 7 bases fitting TRBD2. CDR1 and CDR2 from the germline V gene are MNHEY and SMNVEV (reference sequence). The V and J ends lost 0 bases and 6 bases, in that order; junction bases with no gene match: 7. This CDR3 comprises 15 residues. The DNA of the CDR3 is TGTGCCAGCAGTTTATCGTTTGGGGGGGGACAGACCCAGTACTTC. It codes for CASSLSFGGGQTQYF.

Ten or more counts support this clonotype. CDR3 nucleotides: TGCAGTGCTAGCTTAGCAGGGGGTACAGATACGCAGTATTTT. Its protein product is CSASLAGGTDTQYF. The rearrangement joins TRBV20-1 to TRBJ2-3; 7 bases map to TRBD1. V dropped 3 bases and J dropped 3; count of bases not matched to a gene: 6. Germline lookup yields CDR1 DFQATT and CDR2 SNEGSKA (reference sequence). The CDR3 is 14 residues long.

This clonotype was counted between two and nine times. The CDR3 DNA is TGTGCCAGCAGGAAACAGGGGGCCAGAGATACGCAGTATTTT. It specifies CASRKQGARDTQYF. The chain has TRBV6-1 and TRBJ2-3; 9 positions agree with TRBD1. The V and J ends lost 6 bases and 5 bases, in that order; junction bases with no gene match: 6. The CDR3 contains 14 residues. Germline CDR1 reads MNHNS; CDR2 reads SASEGT.